The table lists the clone carrying this T cell receptor beta chain with a few counts. Its antigen is still unknown. TCRdb passed the RT-PCR reads through MiXCR, listing each CDR3 protein once. The table lists about 190,000 distinct CDR3 sequences, approximately 15% of them singletons, with about 26% in the top ten. This entry is derived from a study of response to subunit inactivated influenza vaccine. This CDR3 region has 13 residues. CDR1 is MDHEN, CDR2 SYDVKM, per germline. The V and J ends lost 6 bases and 5 bases, in that order; junction bases with no gene match: 5. Study-level results: Researchers suggested that each seasonal influenza vaccination recruits few new T cells.

The receptor comes from a man aged 45-65 years who received an inactivated influenza vaccine. V gene TRBV28 combines with J gene TRBJ2-7, with 9 bases that match TRBD1. Sequencing used CD8+ T cells sorted from PBMCs, obtained 5 days after vaccination. The CDR3 nucleotides are TGTGCCAGCAGCCCCCGGACAGGGGACGAGCAGTACTTC. This translates into CASSPRTGDEQYF.